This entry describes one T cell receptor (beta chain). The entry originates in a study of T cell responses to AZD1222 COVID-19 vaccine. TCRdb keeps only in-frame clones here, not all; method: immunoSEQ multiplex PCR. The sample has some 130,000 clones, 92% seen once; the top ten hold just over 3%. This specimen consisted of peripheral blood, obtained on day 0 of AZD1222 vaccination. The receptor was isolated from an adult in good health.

CDR3 protein: CASTELAGASEQFF. The DNA of the CDR3 is TGTGCCAGCACAGAACTAGCGGGCGCTAGTGAGCAGTTCTTC. The V call is TRBV27, the J call TRBJ2-1; 9 bases map to TRBD2. Germline V gene data show CDR1 as MNHEY and CDR2 as SMNVEV (reference sequence). The CDR3 loop spans 14 amino acids. V was clipped by 7 bases and J by 9 bases; unmatched bases: 10.